The present entry profiles one T cell receptor (beta chain) with its context. In the original workflow: Researchers report that nucleated cell counts were estimated from reference gene primer amplification. TCRdb's copy holds only in-frame clones and misses some; the assay was immunoSEQ multiplex PCR. The V and J calls and clone size were taken over from that table, and D and trimming were inferred from the DNA. The profile shows approximately 170,000 clones, 80% to 95% of them singletons. The source of the sample is a study of blood T cell repertoires in COVID-19. Study-wide background: There were acute and convalescent COVID-19 samples, and they came from the United States, Italy and Spain. The cDNA or gDNA used as material had been derived from T cells, B-cell-depleted T cells, or PBMCs.

V trimming: 8 bases; J trimming: 6 bases; junction bases outside the gene matches: 8. This CDR3 region has 13 residues. Germline V CDR1 and CDR2: MNHEY, SMNVEV (reference sequence). The Seattle patients joined while their infection was active and were tracked longitudinally afterward. The sequenced material came from peripheral blood. The rearrangement links TRBV27 to TRBJ2-7, with 9 nucleotides matching TRBD1. The receptor comes from an older woman with COVID-19, enrolled during active disease. The CDR3 loop reads CASDRDRVGEQYF. The CDR3 DNA is TGTGCCAGCGACCGGGACAGGGTAGGCGAGCAGTACTTC.